This is a list of T cell receptor beta chains from one sample in a study of cytomegalovirus exposure and HLA in healthy donors. This table comes from immunoSEQ multiplex PCR, and its TCRdb copy is limited to in-frame clones, with some not included. The sample includes about 230,000 clones, about 84% of them seen just once. The sequencing input was PBMCs. The receptors here all came from a human donor in good health. The CDR3 runs from the conserved cysteine through the conserved F or W. Each record gives: CDR3 protein, D gene, V gene, clone size, J gene. A D gene is named only where the DNA matches it firmly. Clone size is given for some rows only: seen once, a few or many times, or a class if the clone is expanded.

CASSLSHRADTEAFF,-,TRBV7-2,-,TRBJ1-1
CASTTASYNEQFF,-,TRBV5-1,-,TRBJ2-1
CASSLVVRNNEQFF,-,TRBV27,-,TRBJ2-1
CASRRTSGELGSIETQYF,TRBD2,TRBV19,-,TRBJ2-5
CASARGQLAYEQYF,-,TRBV12-5,-,TRBJ2-7
CASSTSPGGETQYF,-,TRBV7-7,-,TRBJ2-5
CASAGTATNEKLFF,-,TRBV28,once,TRBJ1-4
CASSPVGGGPYEQYF,-,TRBV7-2,-,TRBJ2-7
CASSKGTGVYYGYTF,TRBD1,TRBV27,-,TRBJ1-2
CASSIDVQGNTEAFF,-,TRBV19,-,TRBJ1-1
CASSFSGGNTIYF,-,TRBV5-4,-,TRBJ1-3
CSVALDRTYEQYF,TRBD1,TRBV29-1,-,TRBJ2-7
CASSQTGDSNQPQHF,TRBD1,TRBV5-1,-,TRBJ1-5
CASSGQGRFEQYF,TRBD1,TRBV28,-,TRBJ2-7
CASSLAGTGLYNEQFF,-,TRBV5-1,-,TRBJ2-1
CASKAGLGSYEQYF,TRBD2,TRBV5-6,-,TRBJ2-7
CAWSTGLRGQYF,-,TRBV30,-,TRBJ2-7
CAISENRGAQYF,TRBD1,TRBV10-3,-,TRBJ2-5
CASSSWTSGGRETQYF,TRBD2,TRBV7-2,-,TRBJ2-5
CASSLRAGGPTRISAFQETQYF,-,TRBV28,-,TRBJ2-5
CASSPRGGFIVNTGELFF,-,TRBV27,-,TRBJ2-2
CASSEGQKTGELFF,TRBD1,TRBV25-1,-,TRBJ2-2
CASSLSARNQPQHF,-,TRBV27,-,TRBJ1-5
CASSQAGQGVDTEAFF,TRBD1,TRBV4-2,few,TRBJ1-1
CATSGGQKNQPQHF,TRBD1,TRBV15,-,TRBJ1-5
CASSGPEIGLYEQYF,-,TRBV10-2,-,TRBJ2-7
CASSPSRGYTEAFF,-,TRBV27,-,TRBJ1-1
CASSFFQNIGYTF,-,TRBV28,-,TRBJ1-2
CASSSPRLGRLHTDTQYF,-,TRBV28,-,TRBJ2-3